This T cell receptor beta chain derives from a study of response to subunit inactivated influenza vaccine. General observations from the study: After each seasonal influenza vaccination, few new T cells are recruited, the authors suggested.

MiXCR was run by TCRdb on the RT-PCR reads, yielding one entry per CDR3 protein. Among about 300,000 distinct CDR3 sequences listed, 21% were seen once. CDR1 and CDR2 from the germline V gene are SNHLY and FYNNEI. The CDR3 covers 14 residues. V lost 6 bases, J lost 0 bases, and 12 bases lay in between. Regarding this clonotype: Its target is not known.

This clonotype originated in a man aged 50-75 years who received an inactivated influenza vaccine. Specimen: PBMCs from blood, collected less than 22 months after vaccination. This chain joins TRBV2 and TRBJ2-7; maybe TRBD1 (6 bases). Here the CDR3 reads CASRRQVTSYEQYF. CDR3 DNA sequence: TGTGCCAGCAGGAGACAGGTAACCTCCTACGAGCAGTACTTC.